The T cell receptor beta chain described here comes from a study of T cell repertoires in ileal Crohn's disease. Study-level information: About half of patients got postoperative therapy: roughly 12 thiopurines, around 20 anti-TNF.

Profiling relied on immunoSEQ multiplex PCR, and the TCRdb table lists in-frame clones only, not all of them. The sample consists of 15,000 or so clones, roughly 91% of them appearing once. Findings of the study overall: Mucosal expansions were suggested to be mainly CD8 T cells.

Patients were adults with ileal or ileocolonic Crohn's disease needing resection. The germline CDR1 and CDR2 sequences are SGHVS and FQNEAQ. This CDR3 comprises 13 residues. About this clone: Its antigen is not known.

The chain carries TRBV7-8 and TRBJ2-5; TRBD2 agrees at 9 bases. The DNA end lines up better with TRBJ2-7; the J call may be wrong. Sequenced input: ileal tissue. The TCR originated in an adult with Crohn's disease. The CDR3 protein is CASRRGGAYEQYF. CDR3 nucleotides: TGTGCCAGCAGGCGCGGGGGGGCTTACGAGCAGTACTTC.